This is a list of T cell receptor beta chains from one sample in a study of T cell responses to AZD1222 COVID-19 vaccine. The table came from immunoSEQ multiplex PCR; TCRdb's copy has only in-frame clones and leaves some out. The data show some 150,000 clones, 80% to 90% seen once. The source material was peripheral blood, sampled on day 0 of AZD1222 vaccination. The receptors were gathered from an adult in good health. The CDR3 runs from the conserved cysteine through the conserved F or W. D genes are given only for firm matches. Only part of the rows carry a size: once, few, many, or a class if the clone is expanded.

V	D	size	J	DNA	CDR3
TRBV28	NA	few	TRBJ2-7	TGTGCCAGCAGTCAGACTCGACCTTCCCTGGACGGCGAGCAGTACTTC	CASSQTRPSLDGEQYF
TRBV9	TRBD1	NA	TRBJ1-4	TGTGCCAGCAGCGAGACAGGGGGGAATGAAAAACTGTTTTTT	CASSETGGNEKLFF
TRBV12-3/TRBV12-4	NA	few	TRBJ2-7	TGTGCCAGCAGTTTGCCCGACTGGTACGAGCAGTACTTC	CASSLPDWYEQYF
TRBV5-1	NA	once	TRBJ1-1	TGCGCCAGCTCGACGGGGGCGATGAACACTGAAGCTTTCTTT	CASSTGAMNTEAFF
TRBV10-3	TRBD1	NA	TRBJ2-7	TGTGCCATCAGTAGGGACAGGGAAACCTACGAGCAGTACTTC	CAISRDRETYEQYF
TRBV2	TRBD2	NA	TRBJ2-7	TGTGCCAGCAGTCGACTAGCGGGAAACGACGAGCAGTACTTC	CASSRLAGNDEQYF
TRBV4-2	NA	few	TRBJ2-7	TGTGCCAGCAGCCAAGAGGGGGCGGCCGAGCAGTACTTC	CASSQEGAAEQYF
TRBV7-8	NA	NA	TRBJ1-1	TGTGCCAGCAGCTTAGTAGGCCCGAACACTGAAGCTTTCTTT	CASSLVGPNTEAFF
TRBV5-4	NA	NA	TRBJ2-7	TGTGCCAGCAGCCCCCAAGACCCCCCGAGCTACGAGCAGTACTTC	CASSPQDPPSYEQYF
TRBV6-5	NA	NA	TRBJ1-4	TGTGCCAGCAGCCTACCGGGGGTTAATGAAAAACTGTTTTTT	CASSLPGVNEKLFF
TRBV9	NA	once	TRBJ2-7	TGTGCCTGCAGCGTAGACCGGATGATGGGCGAGCAGTACTTC	CACSVDRMMGEQYF
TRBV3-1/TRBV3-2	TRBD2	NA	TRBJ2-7	TGTGCCAGCAGCCAACTAGCGGGGGGCTACGAGCAGTACTTC	CASSQLAGGYEQYF
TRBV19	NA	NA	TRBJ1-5	TGTGCCAGTAGTATAGGCACCGGTGGTCAGCCCCAGCATTTT	CASSIGTGGQPQHF
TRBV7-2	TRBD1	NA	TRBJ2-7	TGTGCCAGCAGCGACAGGGGGCGAGGTGCCTACGAGCAGTACTTC	CASSDRGRGAYEQYF
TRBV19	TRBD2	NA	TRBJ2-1	TGTGCCAGTGGCGGGAGGGCCGGTGAGCAGTTCTTC	CASGGRAGEQFF
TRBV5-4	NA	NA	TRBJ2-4	TGTGCCAGCAGTTCGGTAGCGAGCCCAAACATTCAGTACTTC	CASSSVASPNIQYF
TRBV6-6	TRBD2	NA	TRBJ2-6	TGTGCCAGCACCCGGGGGGACTCTGGGGCCAACGTCCTGACTTTC	CASTRGDSGANVLTF
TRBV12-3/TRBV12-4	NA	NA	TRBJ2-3	TGTGCCAGCAGTTGGGGCCCCGAGACGCAGTATTTT	CASSWGPETQYF
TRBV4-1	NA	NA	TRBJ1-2	TGCGCCAGCAGCCCCGGGGGACCTGGCCACTATGGCTACACCTTC	CASSPGGPGHYGYTF
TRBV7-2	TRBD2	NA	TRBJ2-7	TGTGCCAGCAGCCGCCGGGGGCTAGCGGGGACCGAGCAGTACTTC	CASSRRGLAGTEQYF
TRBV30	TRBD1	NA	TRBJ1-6	TGTGCCTGGAAAACTTCGGGACAGGGGCTTACCATCCACTTT	CAWKTSGQGLTIHF
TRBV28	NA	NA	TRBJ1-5	TGTGCCAGCACCCCACCCCCCAGCAATCAGCCCCAGCATTTT	CASTPPPSNQPQHF
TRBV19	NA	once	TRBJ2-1	TGTGCCAGTAGGCACCTCTGGGGGATCTTGGGCAATGAGCAGTTCTTC	CASRHLWGILGNEQFF
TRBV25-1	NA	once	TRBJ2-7	TGTGCCAGCAGTGAAGTCGGCGGCTACGAGCAGTACTTC	CASSEVGGYEQYF
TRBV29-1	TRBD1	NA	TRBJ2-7	TGCAGCGCCTGCGCCCAGGACAGGGGCTACGAGCAGTACTTC	CSACAQDRGYEQYF
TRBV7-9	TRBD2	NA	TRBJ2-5	TGTGCCAGCAGCGGCGGGACTAGCGGGAGTGTGGAGACCCAGTACTTC	CASSGGTSGSVETQYF
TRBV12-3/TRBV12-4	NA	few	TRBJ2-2	TGTGCCAGCAGTTCCGGGGAGCTGTTTTTT	CASSSGELFF
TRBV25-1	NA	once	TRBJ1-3	TGTGCCAGCAGTGAATACCACGGAGTTCGAAACACCATATATTTT	CASSEYHGVRNTIYF
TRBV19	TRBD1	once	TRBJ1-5	TGTGCCAGTAGTCTGACAGGGGGCGATCAGCCCCAGCATTTT	CASSLTGGDQPQHF
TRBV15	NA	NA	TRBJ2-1	TGTGCCACCAGCAGAGAGGGGTTCGGGCAGTTCTTC	CATSREGFGQFF
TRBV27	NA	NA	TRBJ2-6	TGTGCCAGCGGTGCCGGCTCTGGGGCCAACGTCCTGACTTTC	CASGAGSGANVLTF
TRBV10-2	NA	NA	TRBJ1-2	TGCGCCAGCAGTCACAGGGAGCGCTATGGCTACACCTTC	CASSHRERYGYTF
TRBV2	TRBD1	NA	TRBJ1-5	TGTGCCAGCACCCTGACAGGGGGTGGTCAGCCCCAGCATTTT	CASTLTGGGQPQHF
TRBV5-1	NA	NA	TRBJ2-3	TGCGCCAGCAGCTTGGAGTCTGGGAACCGGGATACGCAGTATTTT	CASSLESGNRDTQYF